The sequence of this T cell receptor beta chain was determined in a study of blood T cell repertoires in COVID-19 (dated by TCRdb to about 2020). With regard to the full study: Samples from collaborators originated in the United States, Italy and Spain and spanned both the acute and convalescent phases of COVID-19. The material from the prospective study consisted of cDNA or gDNA derived from T cells, B-cell-depleted T cells, or PBMCs. The dataset comprised deeply sampled blood TCRbeta repertoires from subjects exposed to, actively infected with, or recovered from COVID-19. The repertoires were released in a freely available public database meant as a resource for research on the immune response to SARS-CoV-2. Samples came from the ongoing ImmuneRACE study (first 160 participants) plus 1,254 subjects from 6 global collaborators. Nearly every sample came with metadata listing a de-identified subject ID, COVID-19 status, age in years and sex. Where HLA class I and class II types were available, the types were taken from metadata supplied by the sample provider, not from assay-based typing. The investigation overall reported the following: The amount of clinical and demographic metadata varied by source and participant and was provided uncurated.

In Seattle, one collaborating source enrolled patients while the infection was active and tracked those patients longitudinally over the course of disease. Collaborating institutions collected whole blood in K2EDTA tubes following their own protocols. For TCRbeta analysis, collaborators shipped samples in one of three forms: frozen whole blood, isolated PBMCs, or DNA extracted from either of those sample types. TCRbeta CDR3 regions were amplified from genomic DNA using the immunoSEQ Assay, a bias-controlled multiplex PCR. Processing in the source paper ran as follows. The number of nucleated cells in each sample was estimated from the amplification of reference gene primers within the assay. Sequence reads were collapsed and filtered to measure the absolute abundance of every unique TCRbeta CDR3 rearrangement. For each sample, productive Simpson clonality was calculated as the square root of Simpson's diversity index across productive rearrangements. TCRdb holds this immuneACCESS table with in-frame rearrangements only. Some clones are missing; in checked studies, unresolved V genes explain under half, and the rest has no known cause. V, J and clone size are taken as reported in that table, and D and trimming were inferred from the DNA itself. The sample records about 180,000 clones, around 86% of which are singletons. The ten top clones hold 7.6% of the sample.

From its cysteine to its phenylalanine, the CDR3 spans 16 amino acids. The kept DNA is CDR3 alone, 48 bases in frame from the first base. From the germline V gene, CDR1 is KGHSH and CDR2 is LQKENI. The germline ends are 20 bases apart after V is trimmed by 5 bases and J by 6 bases. As regards this clone: Its antigen remains unidentified. No much larger clone exists at a distance of one base, and base qualities are not known.

The receptor was isolated from a woman in her 70s with COVID-19, enrolled during active disease. Sequenced sample: peripheral blood. The sequence is built from TRBV18 and TRBJ2-1; D gene: possibly TRBD2, on 5 matching bases. The DNA reads as follows: TGTGCCAGCTCATCTGCTACCCTTAGCGTGACCAATGAGCAGTTCTTC. It codes for CASSSATLSVTNEQFF.